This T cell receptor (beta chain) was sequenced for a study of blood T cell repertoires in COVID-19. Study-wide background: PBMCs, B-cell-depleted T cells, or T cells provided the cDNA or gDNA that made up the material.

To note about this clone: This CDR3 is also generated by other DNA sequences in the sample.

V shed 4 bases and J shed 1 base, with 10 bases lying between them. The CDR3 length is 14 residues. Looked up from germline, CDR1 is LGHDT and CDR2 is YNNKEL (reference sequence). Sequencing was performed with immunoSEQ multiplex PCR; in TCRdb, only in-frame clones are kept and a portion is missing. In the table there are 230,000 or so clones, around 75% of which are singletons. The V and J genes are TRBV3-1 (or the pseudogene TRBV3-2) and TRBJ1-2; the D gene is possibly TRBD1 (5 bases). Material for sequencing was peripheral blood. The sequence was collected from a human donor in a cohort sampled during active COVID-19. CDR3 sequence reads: CASSLGHFNYGYTF. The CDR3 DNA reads TGTGCCAGCAGCCTAGGACACTTTAACTATGGCTACACCTTC.